This T cell receptor beta chain came from a study of blood T cell repertoires in COVID-19. In its sample, this clone was seen once. V lost 5 bases and J 1 base, leaving 16 bases between the germline ends. CDR1 is SEHNR and CDR2 is FQNEAQ in the germline V gene (reference sequence). This CDR3 comprises 16 residues. Assay: immunoSEQ multiplex PCR; the TCRdb copy retains only in-frame clones and omits some. Of 190,000 or so clones listed, about 88% are singletons. Sequenced input: peripheral blood. This sequence was found in a man aged 40-49 years with active or convalescent COVID-19. The chain has TRBV7-9 and TRBJ2-3, with D maybe TRBD2 (5 bases). CDR3 region: CASSPREGERTDTQYF. CDR3 coding DNA: TGTGCCAGCAGCCCGCGCGAGGGTGAACGCACAGATACGCAGTATTTT. The whole variable domain, filled in from reference TRBV7-9 and TRBJ2-3, reads DTGVSQNPRHKITKRGQNVTFRCDPISEHNRLYWYRQTLGQGPEFLTYFQNEAQLEKSRLLSDRFSAERPKGSFSTLEIQRTEQGDSAMYLCASSPREGERTDTQYFGPGTRLTVL.